This T cell receptor (beta chain) was sequenced for a study of vaccination effects on CD4 cells after COVID-19. For the study at large: Each of a few convalescent patients underwent sampling at an early and a late point after vaccination. IL-2 at approximately 10 IU/ml and peptides at about 9.2 ug/ml were added to cultured PBMC, around 2 million per well.

This CDR3 is 14 amino acids long. Germline assignment: CDR1 SSHAT and CDR2 FNYEAQ (reference sequence). Subsequent to a culture period of about nine days, CD4+ T cells were isolated. This person's SARS-CoV-2 infection, confirmed by PCR, occurred between March and December 2020. Each participant was given two doses of one vaccine (BNT162b2 or mRNA-1273). As for this clone: Antigen: not known. At one end, the junction sequence differs from germline, possibly due to a read error.

TCRdb's table, derived via immunoSEQ multiplex PCR, lists solely in-frame clones and lacks some. The sample includes tens of thousands of clones, about 76% of them seen just once. This specimen was CD4+ T cells from PBMCs cultured without peptide, taken after COVID-19 vaccination. The receptor's source is a human donor who had a prior SARS-CoV-2 infection. The chain employs TRBV7-7 and TRBJ2-5; TRBD2 agrees at 7 bases. CDR3 coding DNA: TGTGCTAGCAGCTTTGGCGGGAGCCAAGAGACCCAGTACTTC. This gives the protein CASSFGGSQETQYF.